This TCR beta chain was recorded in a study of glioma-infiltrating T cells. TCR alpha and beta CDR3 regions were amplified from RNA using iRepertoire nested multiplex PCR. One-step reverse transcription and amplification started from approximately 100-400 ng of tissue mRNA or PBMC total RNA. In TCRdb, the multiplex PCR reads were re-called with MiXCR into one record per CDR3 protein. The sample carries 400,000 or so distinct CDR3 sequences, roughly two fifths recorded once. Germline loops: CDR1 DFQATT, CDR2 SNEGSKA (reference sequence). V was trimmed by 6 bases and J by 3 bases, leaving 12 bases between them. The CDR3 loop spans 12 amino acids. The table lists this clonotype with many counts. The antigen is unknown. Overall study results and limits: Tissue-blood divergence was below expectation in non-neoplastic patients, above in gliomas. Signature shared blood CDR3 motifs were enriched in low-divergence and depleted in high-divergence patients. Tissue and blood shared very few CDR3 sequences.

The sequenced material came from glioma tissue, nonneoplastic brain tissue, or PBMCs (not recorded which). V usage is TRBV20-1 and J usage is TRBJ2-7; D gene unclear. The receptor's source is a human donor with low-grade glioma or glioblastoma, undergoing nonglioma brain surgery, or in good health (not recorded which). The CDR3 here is CSAPLGFYEQYF. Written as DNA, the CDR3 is TGCAGTGCCCCTCTGGGCTTCTACGAGCAGTACTTC.